This entry lists 24 T cell receptor beta chains sequenced from one sample in a study of T cells in localized non-small cell lung cancer. Sequencing was performed with immunoSEQ multiplex PCR; in TCRdb, only in-frame clones are kept and a portion is missing. Among about 40,000 clones listed, about 86% were seen once. This specimen consisted of peripheral blood mononuclear cells, obtained before any cancer treatment. The receptor set was obtained from a male donor at least 60 years old with stage II lung adenocarcinoma.

V and J are TRBV6-5 and TRBJ1-2; 10 bases map to TRBD1. With V trimmed by 5 bases and J by 10 bases, 7 bases remained unmatched. The length of the CDR3 is 13 residues. Germline CDR1 reads MNHEY; CDR2 reads SVGAGI. The CDR3 sequence: CASSLRQGAFYTF. In DNA, the CDR3 is TGTGCCAGCAGTCTCCGACAGGGGGCCTTCTACACCTTC.

By proportion, this clone is medium-sized. The V gene is TRBV7-8, the J gene TRBJ1-3; the D is unclear. V was trimmed by 5 bases and J by 8 bases, leaving 10 bases between them. The CDR3 totals 12 residues. The germline CDR1 and CDR2 sequences are SGHVS and FQNEAQ. The CDR3 bases are TGTGCCAGCAGCCCGAGGAGAGACACCATATATTTT. The encoded protein is CASSPRRDTIYF. Full variable domain (missing parts from reference TRBV7-8 and TRBJ1-3): GAGVSQSPRYKVAKRGQDVALRCDPISGHVSLFWYQQALGQGPEFLTYFQNEAQLDKSGLPSDRFFAERPEGSVSTLKIQRTQQEDSAVYLCASSPRRDTIYFGEGSWLTVV.

In this sample, this clone turned up a few times. The rearrangement joins TRBV27 to TRBJ2-3; weak D call: TRBD2 (6 bases). Trimming cost V 4 bases and J 0 bases, with 17 bases left between them. The CDR3 sequence is 17 residues long. Germline V gene data show CDR1 as MNHEY and CDR2 as SMNVEV (reference sequence). The CDR3 coding sequence is TGTGCCAGCAGTTCTTGGGGCGGACTAACTAGCACAGATACGCAGTATTTT. As protein: CASSSWGGLTSTDTQYF.

The V call is TRBV2, the J call TRBJ2-7; weak D call: TRBD1 (6 bases). There are 12 residues in the CDR3. Germline assignment: CDR1 SNHLY and CDR2 FYNNEI. Trimming shortened V by 7 bases and J by 2 bases, and 9 bases separated the two germline ends. Here the CDR3 reads CASNRATYEQYF. CDR3 sequence (DNA): TGTGCCAGCAACAGGGCCACCTACGAGCAGTACTTC.

V is TRBV4-1 and J is TRBJ2-1; 12 nucleotides align to TRBD2. The ends lost 0 bases at V and 3 bases at J; junction bases unmatched: 0. Per germline, CDR1 MGHRA and CDR2 YSYEKL. CDR3 length: 16 amino acids. The CDR3 loop reads CASSQETSGSYNEQFF. The DNA for the CDR3 is TGCGCCAGCAGCCAAGAGACTAGCGGGAGCTACAATGAGCAGTTCTTC.

The rearrangement uses TRBV6-6 and TRBJ1-1; D is perhaps TRBD1 (6 bases). The germline CDR1 and CDR2 sequences are MNHNY and SVGAGI (reference sequence). V was pared by 5 bases and J by 6 bases, with 13 bases between. The CDR3 extends over 13 amino acids. The CDR3 protein is CASSPTGTSEAFF. CDR3 nucleotides: TGTGCCAGCAGTCCAACCGGGACATCTGAAGCTTTCTTT.

The gene calls are TRBV14 and TRBJ2-1; D uncertain. This CDR3 is 11 amino acids long. V was clipped by 4 bases and J by 3 bases, with 1 base between them. Germline V gene lookup returns CDR1 SGHDN and CDR2 FVKESK. The CDR3 sequence is CASSLYNEQFF. The DNA of the CDR3 is TGTGCCAGCAGCCTCTACAATGAGCAGTTCTTC.

The CDR3 sequence is CASSNRDRGHTEAFF. CDR3 nucleotide sequence: TGTGCCAGCAGCAACCGGGACAGGGGGCACACTGAAGCTTTCTTT. This chain uses TRBV5-8 with TRBJ1-1; 12 positions agree with TRBD1. Germline CDR1 is SGHTS and CDR2 is YDEGEE. The CDR3 has 15 residues. V dropped 4 bases and J dropped 3; count of bases not matched to a gene: 4.

J is TRBJ1-4 and V is TRBV7-3; 7 nucleotides line up with TRBD1. The CDR3 sequence is 19 residues long. In germline, CDR1 is SGHTA, CDR2 FQGTGA. V shed 5 bases and J 8 bases; nucleotides not matched to a gene: 23. The CDR3 is CASSPRGSSGQPFGEKLFF. The DNA for the CDR3 is TGTGCCAGCAGCCCCCGAGGTTCGTCGGGACAGCCTTTTGGGGAAAAACTGTTTTTT.

On this clone: One end of the junction varies from germline; a read error may be responsible. Other DNA variants within this sample encode the same CDR3. As DNA, the CDR3 is TGCGCCTGGGAATCTGGGACAGCCTTCTATGGCTACACCTTC. Translation: CAWESGTAFYGYTF. This rearrangement joins TRBV30 to TRBJ1-2; 7 bases agree with TRBD1. There are 14 residues in the CDR3. Germline V CDR1 and CDR2: GTSNPN, SVGIG (reference sequence).

In DNA form, the CDR3 reads TGTGCCAGCAGTACCCTTAGTACTAGCGGGAGAGAGCAGTTCTTC. Its protein is CASSTLSTSGREQFF. This rearrangement joins TRBV7-2 to TRBJ2-1; 11 bases agree with TRBD2. This CDR3 has 15 residues. After removal of 6 bases from V and 10 bases from J, the junction contained 11 bases not matched to a gene. The germline V gene encodes CDR1 SGHTA and CDR2 FQGNSA.

The chain uses TRBV28 and TRBJ2-4; possible D gene TRBD1, 7 bases. This CDR3 has 12 amino acids. Trimming cost V 8 bases and J 7 bases, with 12 bases left between them. Per the germline V gene, CDR1 is MDHEN and CDR2 is SYDVKM. The CDR3 is CASRAGGNIQYF. The CDR3 DNA sequence: TGTGCCAGCCGAGCAGGGGGGAACATTCAGTACTTC. Complete variable domain (other parts from reference TRBV28 and TRBJ2-4): DVKVTQSSRYLVKRTGEKVFLECVQDMDHENMFWYRQDPGLGLRLIYFSYDVKMKEKGDIPEGYSVSREKKERFSLILESASTNQTSMYLCASRAGGNIQYFGAGTRLSVL.

V gene TRBV27 combines with J gene TRBJ1-5, with 7 bases identical to TRBD1. This CDR3 comprises 13 residues. The trim removed 6 bases at V and 4 bases at J, leaving 3 bases unmatched. Germline CDR1 reads MNHEY; CDR2 reads SMNVEV (reference sequence). This CDR3 is CASRGTANQPQHF. The CDR3 nucleotides read TGTGCCAGCAGGGGGACAGCAAATCAGCCCCAGCATTTT.

This chain joins TRBV27 and TRBJ1-1; D may be TRBD1 (6 bases). There are 14 residues in the CDR3. V dropped 3 bases and J dropped 7 bases, with 15 bases sitting between them. The germline CDR1 and CDR2 sequences are MNHEY and SMNVEV (reference sequence). CDR3 nucleotide sequence: TGTGCCAGCAGTTTGGGACACCTAAGAGGTGAAGCTTTCTTT. It encodes CASSLGHLRGEAFF.

The J gene is TRBJ2-2, the V gene TRBV6-5; D is undetermined. Looked up from germline, CDR1 is MNHEY and CDR2 is SVGAGI. The length of the CDR3 is 15 residues. The V and J ends lost 6 bases and 1 base respectively, with 12 bases between them. The CDR3 spells CASRLPDRNTGELFF. In nucleotides, the CDR3 is TGTGCCAGCAGACTTCCTGACCGGAACACCGGGGAGCTGTTTTTT.

The chain is built from TRBV12-5 and TRBJ1-1; D remains unclear. The CDR3 runs 13 residues. Germline V gives CDR1 LGHNT, CDR2 FRNRAP. Trimming left V 5 bases short and J 6 bases short, with 13 bases between. This CDR3 reads CASGGHGVSEAFF. The CDR3 DNA reads TGTGCTAGTGGTGGTCACGGGGTGTCTGAAGCTTTCTTT.

This clone occurred a few times. The genes are TRBV5-1 and TRBJ2-7; D is possibly TRBD2 (5 bases). The length of the CDR3 is 14 residues. V lost 4 bases to trimming and J lost 3 bases, with 14 bases between them. In germline, CDR1 is SGHRS, CDR2 YFSETQ. The CDR3 is CASSPGWAGYEQYF. DNA for the CDR3: TGCGCCAGCAGCCCGGGGTGGGCTGGCTACGAGCAGTACTTC.

In its sample, this clone was seen a few times. The chain is built from TRBV27 and TRBJ1-1, with 8 bases matching TRBD1. This CDR3 is 14 amino acids long. V lost 9 bases, J lost 4 bases, and 10 bases stayed unmatched. Germline-derived CDR1 and CDR2 are MNHEY and SMNVEV (reference sequence). The CDR3 DNA reads TGTGCCAGTCAGGCAGGGGGCAGGGGCACTGAAGCTTTCTTT. It translates to CASQAGGRGTEAFF.

The V call is TRBV7-2, the J call TRBJ1-1; unclear D gene. This CDR3 has 13 residues. V shed 10 bases and J shed 1 base, with 13 bases lying between them. CDR1 is SGHTA, CDR2 FQGNSA, per germline. Here the CDR3 reads CATMDQPNTEAFF. The CDR3 coding sequence is TGTGCCACCATGGACCAACCGAACACTGAAGCTTTCTTT.

The chain couples TRBV5-6 to TRBJ1-4; D ambiguous. Germline V gene sequence: CDR1 SGHDT, CDR2 YYEEEE. Trimming shortened V by 0 bases and J by 5 bases, and 8 bases separated the two germline ends. The CDR3 is 14 amino acids. CDR3 in DNA: TGTGCCAGCAGCTTGGTACAGCCGAATGAAAAACTGTTTTTT. This encodes CASSLVQPNEKLFF. The full variable domain, rest sourced from reference TRBV5-6 and TRBJ1-4, is DAGVTQSPTHLIKTRGQQVTLRCSPKSGHDTVSWYQQALGQGPQFIFQYYEEEERQRGNFPDRFSGHQFPNYSSELNVNALLLGDSALYLCASSLVQPNEKLFFGSGTQLSVL.

This chain uses TRBV7-2 with TRBJ2-3; 9 bases agree with TRBD2. The length of the CDR3 is 14 residues. Looked up from germline, CDR1 is SGHTA and CDR2 is FQGNSA. J gave up 3 bases and V 8 bases, and 6 bases lay outside the gene matches. For the CDR3, the DNA is TGTGCCAGCCTGCTAGCGGGGAGAACAGATACGCAGTATTTT. Translation gives CASLLAGRTDTQYF.

The chain recombines TRBV2 with TRBJ2-3, with 8 bases that match TRBD2. Germline CDR1 is SNHLY and CDR2 is FYNNEI. The CDR3 is made up of 13 amino acids. Germline trimming cut 6 bases from V and 4 bases from J; bases unmatched to any gene: 3. The CDR3 reads CASSGRVPDTQYF. The CDR3 DNA reads TGTGCCAGCAGCGGGAGGGTTCCAGATACGCAGTATTTT.

This clone occurred a few times. The chain combines TRBV4-1 with TRBJ1-4, with D unresolved. V was pared by 0 bases and J by 0 bases, with 11 bases between. The CDR3 loop spans 17 amino acids. Germline values: CDR1 MGHRA, CDR2 YSYEKL. As DNA, the CDR3 is TGCGCCAGCAGCCAAGACGTTAGACGGGCAACTAATGAAAAACTGTTTTTT. Translated, it gives CASSQDVRRATNEKLFF.

The V and J genes are TRBV6-5 and TRBJ1-1, with D possibly TRBD1 on 5 matching bases. The ends were cut back, 4 bases at V and 1 base at J, with 10 bases in the middle. The CDR3 is made up of 14 amino acids. Germline lookup yields CDR1 MNHEY and CDR2 SVGAGI. CDR3: CASSWRQSNTEAFF. The CDR3 bases are TGTGCCAGCAGTTGGAGACAGTCGAACACTGAAGCTTTCTTT.